This T cell receptor beta chain was recovered during a study of OX40 agonist ivuxolimab in advanced cancers. The V end was cut by 4 bases, the J end by 2 bases, with 11 bases between. Germline V gene lookup returns CDR1 SGHTA and CDR2 FQGNSA. There are 14 residues in the CDR3. Measured with immunoSEQ multiplex PCR; TCRdb has only the in-frame clones, and not every one. The sample holds approximately 54,000 clones, roughly 92% seen once. The source material was CD4+ or CD8+ T cells sorted from blood, sampled in a trial of the OX40 agonist ivuxolimab. The V call is TRBV7-2, the J call TRBJ2-5; D not resolved. The clonotype was recovered from an adult with an advanced solid tumor such as melanoma, head and neck, liver or kidney cancer. The CDR3 sequence is CASSSTGLQETQYF. CDR3 DNA: TGTGCCAGCAGCTCAACGGGCCTACAAGAGACCCAGTACTTC.